The present T cell receptor (beta chain) was sequenced within a study of early T cells in non-severe SARS-CoV-2 infection. Study-level background: Sequencing of unsorted whole blood was done on bulk RNA, leaving chains unpaired.

Whole-study findings and limits: Matching with VDJdb favored anti-spike CD8 responses (missing private and CD4 specificities).

Germline values: CDR1 SQVTM, CDR2 ANQGSEA. Trimming cost V 6 bases and J 0 bases, with 11 bases left between them. CDR3 size: 13 residues. This clonotype showed up just once. Its specificity is unknown. Individual cDNA molecules were tagged with unique molecular identifiers. In TCRdb, the 5' RACE reads were re-called with MiXCR into one record per CDR3 protein. The table lists tens of thousands of distinct CDR3 sequences, around 13% of them singletons. The chain couples TRBV29-1 to TRBJ1-1, with a possible D match to TRBD1 (6 bases). Sequenced material: whole blood. The sequence came from an adult who was a healthcare worker with PCR-confirmed SARS-CoV-2 infection or an uninfected control (not recorded which). The CDR3 sequence: CSVTGTMNTEAFF. The CDR3 bases are TGCAGCGTAACCGGGACAATGAACACTGAAGCTTTCTTT. Complete variable domain (other parts from reference TRBV29-1 and TRBJ1-1): SAVISQKPSRDICQRGTSLTIQCQVDSQVTMMFWYRQQPGQSLTLIATANQGSEATYESGFVIDKFPISRPNLTFSTLTVSNMSPEDSSIYLCSVTGTMNTEAFFGQGTRLTVV.